This T cell receptor beta chain appears in the sequencing data of a study of vaccination and CD4 T cells after COVID-19. Overall study: Two doses of either BNT162b2 or mRNA-1273 vaccine went to participants. Overlapping peptides of the spike proteins of SARS-CoV-2, HCoV-NL63, HCoV-OC43 and HCoV-229E were used for cell stimulation.

This sample's treatment: roughly nine-day PBMC culture with coronavirus spike peptide pools or control peptides (ViraFEST assay). From the unexposed donor, CD4+ T cells were collected ahead of the COVID-19 pandemic (2011-2018). ViraFEST expanded antigen-specific T cells with peptide pools, then sequenced TCRs. Upon completion of approximately ten days of culture, CD4+ T cells were isolated via negative selection. For this clonotype: The antigen remains unidentified. Germline and junction disagree at one end, which may indicate a read error.

The Oncomine TCR Beta short-read assay sequenced DNA from cultured CD4+ T cells. Genomic DNA was taken out of cultured CD4+ T cells by extraction. TCRdb passed the PCR reads through MiXCR, listing each CDR3 protein once. This sample has more than 8,500 distinct CDR3 sequences, with approximately 38% found just once. Sequenced sample: CD4+ T cells from blood, cultured in vitro. This clonotype originated in a human donor in good health.

CDR3 sequence (DNA): TGTGCCAGCAGCTTAGGGGGGGGCCCCCAAAAGACCCAGTACTTC. Its protein product is CASSLGGGPQKTQYF. The chain joins TRBV7-3 to TRBJ2-5; D might be TRBD2 (7 bases). The CDR3 sequence is 15 residues long. The germline V gene encodes CDR1 SGHTA and CDR2 FQGTGA.